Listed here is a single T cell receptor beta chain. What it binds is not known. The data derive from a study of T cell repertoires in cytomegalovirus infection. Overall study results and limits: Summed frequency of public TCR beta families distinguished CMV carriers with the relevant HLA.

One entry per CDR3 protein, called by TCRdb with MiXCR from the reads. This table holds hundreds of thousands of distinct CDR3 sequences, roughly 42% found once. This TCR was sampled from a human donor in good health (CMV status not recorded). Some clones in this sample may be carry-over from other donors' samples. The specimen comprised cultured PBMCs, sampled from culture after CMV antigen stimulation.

The CDR3 loop reads CSARVAQLNTEAFF. The CDR3 bases are TGCAGTGCTAGAGTGGCGCAGTTGAACACTGAAGCTTTCTTT. The V call is TRBV20-1, the J call TRBJ1-1; D remains unclear. Germline-derived CDR1 and CDR2 are DFQATT and SNEGSKA (reference sequence). Trimming left V 1 base short and J 0 bases short, with 9 bases between. This CDR3 spans 14 amino acids.